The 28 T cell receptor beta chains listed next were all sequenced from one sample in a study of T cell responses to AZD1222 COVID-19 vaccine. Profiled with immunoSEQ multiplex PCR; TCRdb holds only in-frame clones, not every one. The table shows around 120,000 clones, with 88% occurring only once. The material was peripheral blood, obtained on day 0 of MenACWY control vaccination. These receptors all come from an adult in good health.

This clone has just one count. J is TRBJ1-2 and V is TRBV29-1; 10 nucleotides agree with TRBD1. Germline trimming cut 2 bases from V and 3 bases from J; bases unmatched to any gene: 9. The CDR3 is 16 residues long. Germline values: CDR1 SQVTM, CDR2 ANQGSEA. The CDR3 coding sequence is TGCAGCGTTGAAAAGCCCCTGACAGGGGGCGACTATGGCTACACCTTC. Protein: CSVEKPLTGGDYGYTF.

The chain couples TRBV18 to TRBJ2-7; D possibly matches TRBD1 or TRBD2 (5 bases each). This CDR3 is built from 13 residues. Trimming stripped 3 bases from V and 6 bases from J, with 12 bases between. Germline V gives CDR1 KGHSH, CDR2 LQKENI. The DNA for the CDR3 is TGTGCCAGCTCACCGCTCCCCGGGGCCGAGCAGTACTTC. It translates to CASSPLPGAEQYF.

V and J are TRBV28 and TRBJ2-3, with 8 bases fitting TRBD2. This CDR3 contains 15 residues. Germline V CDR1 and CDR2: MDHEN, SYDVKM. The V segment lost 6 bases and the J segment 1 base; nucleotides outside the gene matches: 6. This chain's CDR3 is CASRGLVFGTDTQYF. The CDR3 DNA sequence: TGTGCCAGCAGGGGACTAGTATTCGGCACAGATACGCAGTATTTT. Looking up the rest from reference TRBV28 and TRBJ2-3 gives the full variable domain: DVKVTQSSRYLVKRTGEKVFLECVQDMDHENMFWYRQDPGLGLRLIYFSYDVKMKEKGDIPEGYSVSREKKERFSLILESASTNQTSMYLCASRGLVFGTDTQYFGPGTRLTVL.

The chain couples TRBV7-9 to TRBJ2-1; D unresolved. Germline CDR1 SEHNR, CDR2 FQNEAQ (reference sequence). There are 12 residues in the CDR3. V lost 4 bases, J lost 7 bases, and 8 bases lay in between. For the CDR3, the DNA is TGTGCCAGCAGCTCCGGTCTTAATGAGCAGTTCTTC. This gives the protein CASSSGLNEQFF.

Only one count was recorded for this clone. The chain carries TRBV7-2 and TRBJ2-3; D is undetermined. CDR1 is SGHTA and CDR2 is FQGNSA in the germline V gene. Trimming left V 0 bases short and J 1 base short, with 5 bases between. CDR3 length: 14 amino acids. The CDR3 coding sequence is TGTGCCAGCAGCTTAGCATGGGGCACAGATACGCAGTATTTT. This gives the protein CASSLAWGTDTQYF. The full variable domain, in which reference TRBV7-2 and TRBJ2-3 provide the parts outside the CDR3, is GAGVSQSPSNKVTEKGKDVELRCDPISGHTALYWYRQSLGQGLEFLIYFQGNSAPDKSGLPSDRFSAERTGGSVSTLTIQRTQQEDSAVYLCASSLAWGTDTQYFGPGTRLTVL.

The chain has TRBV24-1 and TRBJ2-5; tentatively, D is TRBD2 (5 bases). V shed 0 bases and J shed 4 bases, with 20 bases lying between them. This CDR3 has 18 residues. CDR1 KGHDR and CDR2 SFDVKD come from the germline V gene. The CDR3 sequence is CATSDLPLNIGGRETQYF. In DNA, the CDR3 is TGTGCCACCAGTGATTTGCCCCTAAACATTGGAGGTCGAGAGACCCAGTACTTC.

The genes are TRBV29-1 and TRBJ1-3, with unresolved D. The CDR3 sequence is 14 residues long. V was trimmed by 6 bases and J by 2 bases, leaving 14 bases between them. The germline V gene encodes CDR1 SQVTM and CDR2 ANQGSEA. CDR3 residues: CSVRVWNPGNTIYF. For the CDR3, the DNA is TGCAGCGTCCGGGTGTGGAATCCTGGAAACACCATATATTTT. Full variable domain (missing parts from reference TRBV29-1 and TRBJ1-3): SAVISQKPSRDICQRGTSLTIQCQVDSQVTMMFWYRQQPGQSLTLIATANQGSEATYESGFVIDKFPISRPNLTFSTLTVSNMSPEDSSIYLCSVRVWNPGNTIYFGEGSWLTVV.

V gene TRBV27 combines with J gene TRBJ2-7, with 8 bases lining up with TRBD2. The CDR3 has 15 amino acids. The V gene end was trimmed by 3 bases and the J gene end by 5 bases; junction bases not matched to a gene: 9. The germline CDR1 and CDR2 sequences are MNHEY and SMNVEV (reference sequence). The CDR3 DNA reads TGTGCCAGCAGTTTGGATTTAGCGGGATTAAACGAGCAGTACTTC. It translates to CASSLDLAGLNEQYF.

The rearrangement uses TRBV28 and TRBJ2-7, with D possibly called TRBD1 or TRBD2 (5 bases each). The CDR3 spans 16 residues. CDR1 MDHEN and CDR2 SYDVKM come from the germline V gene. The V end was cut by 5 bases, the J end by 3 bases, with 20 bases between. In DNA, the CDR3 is TGTGCCAGCAGTCCCGCCGGGGCGAGTTCAGACTACGAGCAGTACTTC. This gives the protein CASSPAGASSDYEQYF.

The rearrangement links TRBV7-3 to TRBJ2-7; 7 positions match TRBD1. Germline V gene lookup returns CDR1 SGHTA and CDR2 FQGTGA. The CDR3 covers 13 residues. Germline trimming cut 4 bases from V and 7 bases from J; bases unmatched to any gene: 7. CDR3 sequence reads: CASSYSTGSEQYF. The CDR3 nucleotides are TGTGCCAGCAGCTACTCGACAGGGAGTGAGCAGTACTTC.

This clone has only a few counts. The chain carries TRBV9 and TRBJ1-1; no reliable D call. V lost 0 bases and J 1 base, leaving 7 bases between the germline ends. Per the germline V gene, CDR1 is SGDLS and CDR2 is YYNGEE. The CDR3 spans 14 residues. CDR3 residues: CASSVAGQNTEAFF. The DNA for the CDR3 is TGTGCCAGCAGCGTAGCCGGCCAGAACACTGAAGCTTTCTTT.

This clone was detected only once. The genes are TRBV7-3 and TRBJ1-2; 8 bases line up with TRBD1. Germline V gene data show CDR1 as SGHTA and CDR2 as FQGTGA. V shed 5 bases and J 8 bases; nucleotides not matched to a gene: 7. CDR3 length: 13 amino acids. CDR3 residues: CASSADRGGGYTF. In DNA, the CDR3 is TGTGCCAGCAGCGCCGACAGGGGCGGCGGCTACACCTTC.

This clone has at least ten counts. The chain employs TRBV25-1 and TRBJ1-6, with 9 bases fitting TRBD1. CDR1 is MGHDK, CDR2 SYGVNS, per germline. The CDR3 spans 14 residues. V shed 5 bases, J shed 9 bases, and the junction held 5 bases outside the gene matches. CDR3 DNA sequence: TGTGCCAGCAGTTGGGACAGGGATAGTTCACCCCTCCACTTT. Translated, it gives CASSWDRDSSPLHF.

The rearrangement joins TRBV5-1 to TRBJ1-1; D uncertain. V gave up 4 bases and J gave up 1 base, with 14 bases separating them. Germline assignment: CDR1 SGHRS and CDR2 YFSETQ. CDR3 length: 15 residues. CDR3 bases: TGCGCCAGCAGCCCACTACCTGGGGAGAACACTGAAGCTTTCTTT. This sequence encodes CASSPLPGENTEAFF.

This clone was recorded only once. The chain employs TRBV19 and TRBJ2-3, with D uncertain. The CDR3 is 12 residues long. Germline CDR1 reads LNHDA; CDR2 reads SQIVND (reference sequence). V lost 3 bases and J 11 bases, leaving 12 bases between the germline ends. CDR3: CASSIGRSGQYF. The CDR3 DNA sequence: TGTGCCAGTAGTATCGGTCGCTCAGGGCAGTATTTT. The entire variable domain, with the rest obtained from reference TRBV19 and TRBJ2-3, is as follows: DGGITQSPKYLFRKEGQNVTLSCEQNLNHDAMYWYRQDPGQGLRLIYYSQIVNDFQKGDIAEGYSVSREKKESFPLTVTSAQKNPTAFYLCASSIGRSGQYFGPGTRLTVL.

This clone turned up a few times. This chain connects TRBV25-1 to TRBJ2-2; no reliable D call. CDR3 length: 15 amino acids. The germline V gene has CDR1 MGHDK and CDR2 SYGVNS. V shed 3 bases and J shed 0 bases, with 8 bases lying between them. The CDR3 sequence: CASSDLGTNTGELFF. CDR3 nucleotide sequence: TGTGCCAGCAGTGACCTCGGAACGAACACCGGGGAGCTGTTTTTT. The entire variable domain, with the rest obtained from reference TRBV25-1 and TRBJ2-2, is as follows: EADIYQTPRYLVIGTGKKITLECSQTMGHDKMYWYQQDPGMELHLIHYSYGVNSTEKGDLSSESTVSRIRTEHFPLTLESARPSHTSQYLCASSDLGTNTGELFFGEGSRLTVL.

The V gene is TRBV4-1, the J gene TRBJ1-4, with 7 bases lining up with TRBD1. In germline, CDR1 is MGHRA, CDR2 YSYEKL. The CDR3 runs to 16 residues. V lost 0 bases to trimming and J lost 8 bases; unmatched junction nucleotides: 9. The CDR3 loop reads CASSQDIDREGEKLFF. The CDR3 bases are TGCGCCAGCAGCCAAGATATCGACAGGGAGGGCGAAAAACTGTTTTTT.

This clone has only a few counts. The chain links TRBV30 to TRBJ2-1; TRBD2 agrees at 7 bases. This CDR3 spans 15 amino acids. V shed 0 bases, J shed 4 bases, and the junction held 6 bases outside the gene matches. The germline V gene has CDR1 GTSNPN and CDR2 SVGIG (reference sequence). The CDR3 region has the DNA TGTGCCTGGAGTGTACAGGCGGGAGCATACAATGAGCAGTTCTTC. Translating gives CAWSVQAGAYNEQFF.

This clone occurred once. The CDR3 bases are TGCGCCAGCAGGTCGGTAGGACACACTGAAGCTTTCTTT. Residues: CASRSVGHTEAFF. The V gene is TRBV5-1, the J gene TRBJ1-1, with D uncertain. In germline, CDR1 is SGHRS, CDR2 YFSETQ. Between the trimmed V and J ends, which lost 5 bases and 3 bases, there was a span of 11 bases. This CDR3 region has 13 residues.

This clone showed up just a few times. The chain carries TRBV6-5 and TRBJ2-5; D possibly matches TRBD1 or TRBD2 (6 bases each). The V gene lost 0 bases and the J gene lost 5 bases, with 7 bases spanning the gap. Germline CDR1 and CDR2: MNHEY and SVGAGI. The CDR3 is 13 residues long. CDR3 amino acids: CASSYSGGETQYF. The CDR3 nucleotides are TGTGCCAGCAGTTACTCAGGGGGGGAGACCCAGTACTTC.

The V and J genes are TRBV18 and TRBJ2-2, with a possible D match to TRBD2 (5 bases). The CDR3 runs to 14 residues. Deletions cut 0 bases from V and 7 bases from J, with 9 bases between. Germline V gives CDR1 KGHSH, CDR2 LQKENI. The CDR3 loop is CASSPPGGGGELFF. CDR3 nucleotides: TGTGCCAGCTCACCACCGGGCGGAGGCGGGGAGCTGTTTTTT.

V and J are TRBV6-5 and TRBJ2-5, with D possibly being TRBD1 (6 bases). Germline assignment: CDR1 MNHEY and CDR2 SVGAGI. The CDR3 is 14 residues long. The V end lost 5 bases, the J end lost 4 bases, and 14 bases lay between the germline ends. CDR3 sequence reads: CASSTTQGLETQYF. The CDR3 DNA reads TGTGCCAGCAGTACGACCCAGGGGCTAGAGACCCAGTACTTC.

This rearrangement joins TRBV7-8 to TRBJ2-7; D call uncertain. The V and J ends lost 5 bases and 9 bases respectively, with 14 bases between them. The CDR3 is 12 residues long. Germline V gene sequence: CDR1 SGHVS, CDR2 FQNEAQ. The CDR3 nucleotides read TGTGCCAGCAGCCCCCCCTTCGGGCGGCAGTACTTC. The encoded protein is CASSPPFGRQYF.

Here the CDR3 reads CASSRAAYTDTQYF. CDR3 bases: TGTGCCAGCAGTCGAGCGGCCTACACAGATACGCAGTATTTT. The V gene is TRBV2, the J gene TRBJ2-3; tentatively, D is TRBD2 (5 bases). With 5 bases removed from V and 2 bases from J, the gap between germline ends came to 11 bases. From germline, CDR1 is SNHLY and CDR2 FYNNEI. The CDR3 has 14 residues.

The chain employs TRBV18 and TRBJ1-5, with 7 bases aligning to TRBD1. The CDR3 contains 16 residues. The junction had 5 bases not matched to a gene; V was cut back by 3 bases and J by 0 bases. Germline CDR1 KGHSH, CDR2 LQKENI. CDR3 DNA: TGTGCCAGCTCACCCCGGACAGGTGATAGCAATCAGCCCCAGCATTTT. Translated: CASSPRTGDSNQPQHF.

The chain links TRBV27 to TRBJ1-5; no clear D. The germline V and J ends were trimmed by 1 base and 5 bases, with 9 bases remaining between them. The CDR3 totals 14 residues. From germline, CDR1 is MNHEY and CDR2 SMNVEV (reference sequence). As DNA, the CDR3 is TGTGCCAGCAGTTTATGGGGTGCCGATCAGCCCCAGCATTTT. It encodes CASSLWGADQPQHF.

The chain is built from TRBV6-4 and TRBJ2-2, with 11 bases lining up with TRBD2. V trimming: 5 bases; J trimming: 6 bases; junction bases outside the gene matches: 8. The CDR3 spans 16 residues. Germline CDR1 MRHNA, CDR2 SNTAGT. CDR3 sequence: CASSLVAGGSSGELFF. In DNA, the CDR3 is TGTGCCAGCAGTCTGGTAGCGGGAGGGTCATCCGGGGAGCTGTTTTTT.

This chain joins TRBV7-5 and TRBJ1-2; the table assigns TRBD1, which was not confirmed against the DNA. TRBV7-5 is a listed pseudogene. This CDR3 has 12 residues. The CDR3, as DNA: TGTGTCAGAAGGACAGTACCTCGGGGCTACACCTTC. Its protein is CVRRTVPRGYTF.